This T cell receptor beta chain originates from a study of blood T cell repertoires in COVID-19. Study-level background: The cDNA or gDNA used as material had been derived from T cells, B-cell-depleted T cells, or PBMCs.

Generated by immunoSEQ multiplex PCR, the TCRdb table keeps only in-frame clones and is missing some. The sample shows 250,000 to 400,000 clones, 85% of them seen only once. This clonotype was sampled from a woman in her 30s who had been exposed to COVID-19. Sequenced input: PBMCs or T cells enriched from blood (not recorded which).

The CDR3 coding sequence is TGTGCCAGCAGACAGGGACCTGGGGCCAACGTCCTGACTTTC. Translation gives CASRQGPGANVLTF. J is TRBJ2-6 and V is TRBV28; D might be TRBD1 (6 bases). V lost 6 bases to trimming and J lost 2 bases, with 8 bases between them. Germline V lookup: CDR1 MDHEN, CDR2 SYDVKM. The CDR3 contains 14 residues.